Each of the 19 T cell receptor beta chains below was sequenced from the same sample in a study of CD8 T cells in ankylosing spondylitis. TCRdb re-called the 5' RACE reads through MiXCR, storing one row per CDR3 protein. This repertoire shows 150,000 to 200,000 distinct CDR3 sequences, roughly 10% found once; its top ten account for 25% to 30%. Sequenced material: blood, either unsorted or a sorted T cell fraction (not recorded which). All receptors come from a male donor with ankylosing spondylitis or in good health (not recorded which).

V usage is TRBV5-5 and J usage is TRBJ1-1; perhaps TRBD1 as D (5 bases). There are 15 residues in the CDR3. CDR1 is SGHKS and CDR2 is YYEKEE in the germline V gene (reference sequence). Trimming took off 0 bases at V and 5 bases at J, with 14 bases between the two ends. This CDR3 reads CASSLAFIGETEAFF. As DNA, the CDR3 is TGTGCCAGCAGCTTGGCTTTTATAGGGGAGACTGAAGCTTTCTTT.

The chain is built from TRBV6-2 or TRBV6-3 and TRBJ1-1, with TRBD1 as a possible D gene (6 bases). V was cut by 2 bases and J by 4 bases, with 11 bases left in between. The CDR3 loop spans 14 amino acids. CDR1 is MNHEY and CDR2 is SVGEGT in the germline V gene. This CDR3 reads CASSYAGEGTEAFF. The CDR3 DNA is TGTGCCAGCAGTTACGCAGGGGAGGGCACTGAAGCTTTCTTT.

The rearrangement uses TRBV15 and TRBJ1-2; possible D gene TRBD1, 6 bases. V dropped 8 bases and J dropped 0 bases, with 28 bases sitting between them. Per germline, CDR1 LNHNV and CDR2 YYDKDF (reference sequence). The length of the CDR3 is 19 residues. CDR3 nucleotide sequence: TGTGCCACCCCCCCGGGTGACAGGAACGAAAGGATAGCTAACTATGGCTACACCTTC. Encoded protein: CATPPGDRNERIANYGYTF.

CDR3 DNA sequence: TGTGCCAGCAGCCGCGTAGCGGAGACCCAGTACTTC. Its translation is CASSRVAETQYF. The chain combines TRBV6-5 with TRBJ2-5, with a weak D call TRBD2 (5 bases). The CDR3 has 12 residues. Germline V gene sequence: CDR1 MNHEY, CDR2 SVGAGI. The germline V and J ends were trimmed by 6 bases and 5 bases, with 10 bases remaining between them.

At least ten counts were recorded for this clonotype. V and J are TRBV5-1 and TRBJ1-6, with D tentatively TRBD1 (5 bases). CDR1 and CDR2 (germline): SGHRS, YFSETQ. The CDR3 is made up of 14 amino acids. Trimming cost V 7 bases and J 8 bases, with 16 bases left between them. CDR3 DNA: TGCGCCAGCCGGGGGAATGCTATGGATTCACCCCTCCACTTT. Translated: CASRGNAMDSPLHF.

This clonotype appeared many times. The chain couples TRBV6-2 or TRBV6-3 to TRBJ2-2; TRBD2 matches 10 bases. After removal of 4 bases from V and 6 bases from J, the junction contained 11 bases not matched to a gene. Germline assignment: CDR1 MNHEY and CDR2 SVGEGT. This CDR3 is built from 17 residues. The DNA for the CDR3 is TGTGCCAGCAGTTCGACCGCTAGCGGGGGTCCTCCCGGGGAGCTGTTTTTT. Its protein is CASSSTASGGPPGELFF.

This clonotype occurred many times. This chain uses TRBV5-1 with TRBJ2-3; 12 bases map to TRBD2. There are 14 residues in the CDR3. The germline CDR1 and CDR2 sequences are SGHRS and YFSETQ. The V gene end was trimmed by 7 bases and the J gene end by 6 bases; junction bases not matched to a gene: 6. The CDR3 sequence: CASGPSGGADTQYF. CDR3 bases: TGCGCCAGCGGACCTAGCGGGGGGGCCGATACGCAGTATTTT.

The sample holds a few counts of this clonotype. The chain couples TRBV10-1 to TRBJ2-3; the match to TRBD2 covers 10 bases. V shed 4 bases, J shed 4 bases, and the junction held 5 bases outside the gene matches. CDR1 and CDR2 from the germline V gene are WNHNN and SYGVQD (reference sequence). The CDR3 contains 15 residues. The CDR3 region has the DNA TGCGCCAGCAGTGCCAGGACTAGCGGATCAGATACGCAGTATTTT. Amino acid sequence: CASSARTSGSDTQYF.

This chain connects TRBV12-3 or TRBV12-4 to TRBJ2-7; D remains ambiguous. V lost 6 bases and J 1 base, leaving 16 bases between the germline ends. This CDR3 is 15 amino acids long. CDR3 sequence (DNA): TGTGCCAGCAGGACGGGTCGGCCGAATTCCTACGAGCAGTACTTC. The encoded protein is CASRTGRPNSYEQYF.

This clonotype was seen at least ten times. The chain uses TRBV5-1 and TRBJ2-3, with 12 bases fitting TRBD2. Germline V CDR1 and CDR2: SGHRS, YFSETQ. The trim removed 4 bases at V and 4 bases at J, leaving 7 bases unmatched. This CDR3 has 16 amino acids. In DNA, the CDR3 is TGCGCCAGCAGCCTTCAGACTAGCGGGAGCGCAGATACGCAGTATTTT. As protein: CASSLQTSGSADTQYF.

This clonotype was counted at least ten times. The V and J genes are TRBV9 and TRBJ1-1, with 9 nucleotides matching TRBD1. V was clipped by 6 bases and J by 6 bases; unmatched bases: 12. Germline V gene data show CDR1 as SGDLS and CDR2 as YYNGEE. The CDR3 loop spans 15 amino acids. The CDR3 spells CASTTGTGIFAEAFF. CDR3 nucleotides: TGTGCCAGCACCACCGGGACAGGGATTTTCGCTGAAGCTTTCTTT.

This clonotype was observed many times. This chain uses TRBV27 with TRBJ2-5, with TRBD1 as a possible D gene (5 bases). Per germline, CDR1 MNHEY and CDR2 SMNVEV (reference sequence). V lost 4 bases, J lost 1 base, and 10 bases lay in between. CDR3 length equals 14 residues. CDR3 coding DNA: TGTGCCAGCAGTTATCAGGGCAGCCAAGAGACCCAGTACTTC. Protein sequence: CASSYQGSQETQYF.

This clonotype was picked up many times. This chain's CDR3 is CASSQDSGTPIETQYF. As DNA, the CDR3 is TGCGCCAGCAGCCAAGATAGTGGGACCCCTATAGAGACCCAGTACTTC. The rearrangement uses TRBV4-1 and TRBJ2-5; tentatively, D is TRBD1 or TRBD2 (5 bases each). Trimming pared 0 bases from V and 4 bases from J, leaving 15 bases between. The CDR3 spans 16 residues. Germline CDR1 reads MGHRA; CDR2 reads YSYEKL.

The chain employs TRBV12-3 or TRBV12-4 and TRBJ2-7; D tentatively fits TRBD1 or TRBD2 (5 bases each). This CDR3 has 12 amino acids. V gave up 6 bases and J gave up 4 bases, with 10 bases separating them. CDR3 nucleotides: TGTGCCAGCAGGGCAGGGAGATACGAGCAGTACTTC. Its protein product is CASRAGRYEQYF.

The chain couples TRBV24-1 to TRBJ2-2; D call uncertain. Germline values: CDR1 KGHDR, CDR2 SFDVKD. Between the trimmed V and J ends, which lost 3 bases and 6 bases, there was a span of 4 bases. The CDR3 runs 12 residues. In DNA, the CDR3 is TGTGCCACCAGTGATGAGGCCGGGGAGCTGTTTTTT. Encoded protein: CATSDEAGELFF.

Many counts were recorded for this clonotype. V gene TRBV5-6 combines with J gene TRBJ1-2; 7 bases fit TRBD1. The V gene's germline CDR1 is SGHDT and CDR2 YYEEEE. V lost 2 bases to trimming and J lost 8 bases; unmatched junction nucleotides: 3. CDR3 size: 12 residues. CDR3 in DNA: TGTGCCAGCAGCTTTACAGGGGACGGCTACACCTTC. Protein: CASSFTGDGYTF.

This clonotype was detected many times. This sequence joins TRBV27 and TRBJ2-1, with D perhaps TRBD1 or TRBD2 (5 bases each). V dropped 5 bases and J dropped 6 bases, with 11 bases sitting between them. CDR1 is MNHEY, CDR2 SMNVEV, per germline (reference sequence). The CDR3 spans 13 residues. CDR3 sequence (DNA): TGTGCCAGCAGTCCGAGAGGGACCAATGAGCAGTTCTTC. Its translation is CASSPRGTNEQFF.

The chain employs TRBV12-3 or TRBV12-4 and TRBJ2-1; 7 bases align to TRBD2. CDR3 length: 14 residues. V trimming: 6 bases; J trimming: 10 bases; junction bases outside the gene matches: 12. The CDR3 sequence is CASSRIRLAQEQFF. The CDR3 DNA follows: TGTGCCAGCAGCCGAATCCGACTAGCCCAAGAGCAGTTCTTC.

This clonotype was detected a few times. The chain employs TRBV24-1 and TRBJ2-5, with D hard to call. Trimming pared 9 bases from V and 12 bases from J, leaving 16 bases between. This CDR3 spans 11 amino acids. Per the germline V gene, CDR1 is KGHDR and CDR2 is SFDVKD. In DNA form, the CDR3 reads TGTGCCACCTTGACAAGAGACCAAAAGTACTTC. Encoded protein: CATLTRDQKYF.